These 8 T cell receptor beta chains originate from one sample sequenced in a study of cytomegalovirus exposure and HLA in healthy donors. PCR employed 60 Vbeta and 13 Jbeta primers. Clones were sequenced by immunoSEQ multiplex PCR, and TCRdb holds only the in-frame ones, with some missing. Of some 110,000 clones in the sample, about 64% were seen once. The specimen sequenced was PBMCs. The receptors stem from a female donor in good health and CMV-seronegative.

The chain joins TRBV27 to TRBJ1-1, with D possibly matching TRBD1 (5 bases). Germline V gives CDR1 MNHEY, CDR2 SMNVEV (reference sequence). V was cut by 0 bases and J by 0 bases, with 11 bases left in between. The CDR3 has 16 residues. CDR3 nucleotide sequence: TGTGCCAGCAGTTTATCCTTGGGGGGGATGAACACTGAAGCTTTCTTT. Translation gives CASSLSLGGMNTEAFF.

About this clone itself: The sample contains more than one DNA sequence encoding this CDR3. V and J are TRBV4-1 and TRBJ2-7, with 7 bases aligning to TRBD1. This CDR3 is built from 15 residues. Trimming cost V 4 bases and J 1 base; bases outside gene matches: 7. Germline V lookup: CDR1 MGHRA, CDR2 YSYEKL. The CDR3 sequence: CASSPPGQSSYEQYF. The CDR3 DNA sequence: TGCGCCAGCAGCCCTCCGGGACAGTCGTCCTACGAGCAGTACTTC.

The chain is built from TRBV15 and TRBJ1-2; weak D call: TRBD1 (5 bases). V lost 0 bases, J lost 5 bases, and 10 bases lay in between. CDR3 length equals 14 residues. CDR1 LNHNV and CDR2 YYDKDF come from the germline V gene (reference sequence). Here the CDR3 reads CATSRDKTDYGYTF. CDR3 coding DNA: TGTGCCACCAGCAGAGATAAGACAGATTATGGCTACACCTTC.

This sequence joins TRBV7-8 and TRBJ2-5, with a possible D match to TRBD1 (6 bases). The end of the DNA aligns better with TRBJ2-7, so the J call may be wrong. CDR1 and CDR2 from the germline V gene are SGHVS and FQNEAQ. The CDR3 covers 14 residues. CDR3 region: CASSLVGAGYEQYF. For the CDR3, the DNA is TGTGCCAGCAGCTTAGTGGGGGCGGGCTACGAGCAGTACTTC.

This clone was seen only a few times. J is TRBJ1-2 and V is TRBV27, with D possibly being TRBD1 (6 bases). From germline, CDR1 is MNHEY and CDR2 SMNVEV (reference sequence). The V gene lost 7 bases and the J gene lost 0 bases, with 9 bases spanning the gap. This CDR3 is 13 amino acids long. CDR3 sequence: CASKTGANYGYTF. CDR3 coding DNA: TGTGCCAGCAAGACAGGAGCTAACTATGGCTACACCTTC.

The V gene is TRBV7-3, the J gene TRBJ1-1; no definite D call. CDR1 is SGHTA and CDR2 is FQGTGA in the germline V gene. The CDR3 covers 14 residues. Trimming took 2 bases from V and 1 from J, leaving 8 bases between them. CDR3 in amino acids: CASSLRDANTEAFF. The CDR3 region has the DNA TGTGCCAGCAGCTTACGGGATGCGAACACTGAAGCTTTCTTT.

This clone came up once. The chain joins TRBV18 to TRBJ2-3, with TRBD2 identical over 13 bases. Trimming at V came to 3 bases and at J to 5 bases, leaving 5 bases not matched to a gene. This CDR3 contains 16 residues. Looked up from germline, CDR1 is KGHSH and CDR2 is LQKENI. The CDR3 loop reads CASSPWTSGSGDTQYF. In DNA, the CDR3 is TGTGCCAGCTCACCCTGGACTAGCGGGAGTGGAGATACGCAGTATTTT.

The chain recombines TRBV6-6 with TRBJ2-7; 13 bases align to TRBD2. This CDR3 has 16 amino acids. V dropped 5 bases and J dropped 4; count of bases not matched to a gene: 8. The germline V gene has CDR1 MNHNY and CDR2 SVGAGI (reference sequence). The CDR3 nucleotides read TGTGCCAGCAGTACGGGACTAGCGGGATATAGGTACGAGCAGTACTTC. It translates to CASSTGLAGYRYEQYF.